The clone carrying this T cell receptor (beta chain) appeared many times. Stable Graves' hyperthyroidism denoted no ophthalmopathy progression over 18 months. The source of the sample is a study of T cells in Graves' hyperthyroidism and ophthalmopathy. Overall study: Peripheral blood was drawn at first diagnosis, prior to all treatment.

The CDR3 runs to 13 residues. Trimming cost V 0 bases and J 1 base, with 3 bases left between them. Germline V lookup: CDR1 KGHSH, CDR2 LQKENI. Researchers amplified the TCR beta CDR3 regions from RNA transcripts. A first-round RT-PCR of the TCR CDR3 used the HTBI primer set. MiXCR, applied by TCRdb to the multiplex PCR reads, yields one record per CDR3 protein. This table holds around 690,000 distinct CDR3 sequences, roughly a sixth found once. The V gene is TRBV18, the J gene TRBJ2-5; the D is unclear. Sequencing input: blood. The source of this sequence is a man between 45 and 60 years old with Graves' hyperthyroidism. This CDR3 reads CASSPPLQETQYF. The CDR3 DNA sequence: TGTGCCAGCTCACCACCGCTCCAAGAGACCCAGTACTTC.